This T cell receptor (beta chain) derives from a study of neoadjuvant anti-PD-1 for oral cavity cancer. Clones were read by immunoSEQ multiplex PCR, and TCRdb kept only the in-frame ones, dropping some. The repertoire holds 50,000 to 65,000 clones, with 65% to 85% as singletons. Sequenced here: PBMCs, sampled before nivolumab (anti-PD-1) treatment. The receptor's source is a person between 40 and 79 years old with oral cavity squamous cell carcinoma.

The CDR3 DNA reads TGTGCCAGCAGCCCCATGAGGGGCAATGAGCAGTTCTTC. Translating gives CASSPMRGNEQFF. The V call is TRBV6-5, the J call TRBJ2-1; D assignment may be TRBD1 or TRBD2 (5 bases each). CDR3 length equals 13 residues. V was shortened by 6 bases and J by 6 bases, with 12 bases between the two germline ends. CDR1 is MNHEY, CDR2 SVGAGI, per germline.